The 20 T cell receptor beta chains below come from one sample, sequenced in a study of CD8 T cells in Susac syndrome. A quantity of about 0.5 to 1 ug RNA underwent reverse transcription using random hexamers. TCRdb independently ran MiXCR on the immunoSEQ multiplex PCR reads; one entry per CDR3 protein. The table has over 150,000 distinct CDR3 sequences, 95% to 97% seen once. The sequencing sample was made of CD4+ T cells from PBMCs. These receptor sequences come from a human donor with Susac syndrome.

The chain uses TRBV7-9 and TRBJ2-3, with D possibly being TRBD2 (6 bases). The CDR3 sequence is 13 residues long. Deletions cut 1 base from V and 6 bases from J, with 8 bases between. Germline-derived CDR1 and CDR2 are SEHNR and FQNEAQ (reference sequence). The CDR3 DNA reads as TGTGCCAGCAGCTTAGGGACTATTGATACGCAGTATTTT. This encodes CASSLGTIDTQYF.

This chain links TRBV30 with TRBJ2-2, with 8 bases lining up with TRBD1. The germline V gene has CDR1 GTSNPN and CDR2 SVGIG (reference sequence). CDR3 length: 14 residues. V trimming: 3 bases; J trimming: 3 bases; junction bases outside the gene matches: 3. CDR3 residues: CAWRWTGYTGELFF. CDR3 sequence (DNA): TGTGCCTGGAGGTGGACAGGGTACACCGGGGAGCTGTTTTTT.

CDR3 in amino acids: CATSSGALVVQGQETQYF. The CDR3 coding sequence is TGTGCCACCAGCAGTGGTGCCTTGGTAGTCCAAGGCCAAGAGACCCAGTACTTC. The chain employs TRBV15 and TRBJ2-5; D call uncertain. The germline CDR1 and CDR2 sequences are LNHNV and YYDKDF (reference sequence). This CDR3 region has 18 residues. V was pared by 3 bases and J by 1 base, with 21 bases between.

This rearrangement joins TRBV29-1 to TRBJ1-2; D might be TRBD1 (5 bases). The CDR3 contains 12 residues. V gave up 2 bases and J gave up 8 bases, with 12 bases separating them. Germline V CDR1 and CDR2: SQVTM, ANQGSEA. The CDR3 bases are TGCAGCGTTGAACCCTACCAGGGAGGCTACACCTTC. Amino acids: CSVEPYQGGYTF.

The rearrangement uses TRBV7-2 and TRBJ2-5; 7 bases are a match to TRBD2. V gave up 5 bases and J gave up 5 bases; unmatched junction bases: 8. Germline CDR1 and CDR2: SGHTA and FQGNSA. This CDR3 has 14 residues. CDR3 protein: CASSPLMGGETQYF. DNA of the CDR3: TGTGCCAGCAGCCCTCTCATGGGAGGGGAGACCCAGTACTTC.

The chain couples TRBV7-2 to TRBJ1-2; D unclear. Germline V gene lookup returns CDR1 SGHTA and CDR2 FQGNSA. V lost 5 bases and J 2 bases, leaving 9 bases between the germline ends. This CDR3 region has 13 residues. The CDR3 DNA sequence: TGTGCCAGCAGCACTACTTCAAACTATGGCTACACCTTC. Encoded protein: CASSTTSNYGYTF.

The J gene is TRBJ1-6, the V gene TRBV27; D gene ambiguous. V dropped 5 bases and J dropped 8 bases, with 19 bases sitting between them. CDR1 MNHEY and CDR2 SMNVEV come from the germline V gene (reference sequence). The CDR3 loop spans 16 amino acids. The CDR3 sequence: CASSPIGLRDDSPLHF. The CDR3 region has the DNA TGTGCCAGCAGTCCCATAGGGTTAAGGGATGATTCACCCCTCCACTTT.

J is TRBJ2-7 and V is TRBV18, with D possibly being TRBD1 or TRBD2 (6 bases each). Germline loops: CDR1 KGHSH, CDR2 LQKENI. Trimming stripped 1 base from V and 3 bases from J, with 10 bases between. The CDR3 contains 14 residues. In DNA, the CDR3 is TGTGCCAGCTCACCACAGGGGGAGGACTACGAGCAGTACTTC. Encoded protein: CASSPQGEDYEQYF.

The chain uses TRBV14 and TRBJ1-3, with D uncertain. There are 14 residues in the CDR3. The ends were cut back, 1 base at V and 1 base at J, with 5 bases in the middle. In germline, CDR1 is SGHDN, CDR2 FVKESK. CDR3 sequence: CASSQGASGNTIYF. In DNA, the CDR3 is TGTGCCAGCAGCCAAGGGGCTTCTGGAAACACCATATATTTT.

The rearrangement links TRBV4-3 to TRBJ1-2, with 8 bases fitting TRBD1. The CDR3 covers 14 residues. V lost 1 base to trimming and J lost 8 bases; unmatched junction nucleotides: 6. Per germline, CDR1 LGHNA and CDR2 YSLEER. CDR3 nucleotide sequence: TGCGCCAGCAGCCAAGCGCTGACAGGGGAAGGCTACACCTTC. Translated: CASSQALTGEGYTF.

This chain joins TRBV20-1 and TRBJ1-1; D call uncertain. CDR3 length equals 13 residues. CDR1 is DFQATT and CDR2 is SNEGSKA in the germline V gene (reference sequence). V shed 3 bases and J shed 0 bases, with 8 bases lying between them. CDR3 in DNA: TGCAGTGCTAGTGAGGAATTGAACACTGAAGCTTTCTTT. Translated: CSASEELNTEAFF.

The chain couples TRBV20-1 to TRBJ2-1; TRBD2 might be the D (6 bases). V lost 4 bases, J lost 4 bases, and 20 bases lay in between. CDR1 is DFQATT, CDR2 SNEGSKA, per germline (reference sequence). This CDR3 region has 16 residues. CDR3 sequence (DNA): TGCAGTGCTAACCCCGGCGGCGGGGACGCTTACAATGAGCAGTTCTTC. It codes for CSANPGGGDAYNEQFF.

The rearrangement uses TRBV2 and TRBJ1-1; 8 bases line up with TRBD1. CDR3 length equals 14 residues. The ends lost 6 bases at V and 4 bases at J; junction bases unmatched: 7. The germline gives CDR1 SNHLY, CDR2 FYNNEI. The CDR3 sequence is CASRGTGEGTEAFF. In DNA form, the CDR3 reads TGTGCCAGCAGGGGGACAGGTGAGGGCACTGAAGCTTTCTTT.

The chain is built from TRBV20-1 and TRBJ2-3, with D unclear. V gave up 7 bases and J gave up 0 bases, with 17 bases separating them. The germline V gene encodes CDR1 DFQATT and CDR2 SNEGSKA (reference sequence). This CDR3 has 15 residues. This CDR3 is CSVPRSGGSTDTQYF. As DNA, the CDR3 is TGCAGTGTTCCTCGATCGGGCGGAAGCACAGATACGCAGTATTTT.

This clonotype has a single count. The chain couples TRBV12-3 or TRBV12-4 to TRBJ2-5, with 7 bases fitting TRBD2. J was trimmed by 3 bases and V by 3 bases; bases with no gene match: 4. CDR3 length equals 14 residues. CDR3: CASSLAGAEETQYF. The CDR3 DNA sequence: TGTGCCAGCAGTTTGGCGGGAGCGGAAGAGACCCAGTACTTC.

A single count supports this clonotype. The genes are TRBV28 and TRBJ2-1; D unclear. Trimming cost V 5 bases and J 9 bases, with 8 bases left between them. CDR3 length equals 11 residues. CDR1 and CDR2 from the germline V gene are MDHEN and SYDVKM. As DNA, the CDR3 is TGTGCCAGCAGTCTTGTACTTGAGCAGTTCTTC. This sequence encodes CASSLVLEQFF.

The chain has TRBV7-9 and TRBJ2-5; D is perhaps TRBD1 (6 bases). This CDR3 contains 15 residues. Germline V gene data show CDR1 as SEHNR and CDR2 as FQNEAQ (reference sequence). Between the trimmed V and J ends, which lost 1 base and 5 bases, there was a span of 14 bases. DNA for the CDR3: TGTGCCAGCAGCTTAGAAGGGACACCCGACGAGACCCAGTACTTC. Protein: CASSLEGTPDETQYF.

V gene TRBV29-1 combines with J gene TRBJ2-1; D is undetermined. Germline values: CDR1 SQVTM, CDR2 ANQGSEA. The V end lost 3 bases, the J end lost 7 bases, and 7 bases lay between the germline ends. This CDR3 region has 11 residues. The CDR3 nucleotides read TGCAGCGTTGACGTTTGGAATGAGCAGTTCTTC. Its translation is CSVDVWNEQFF.

V and J are TRBV7-9 and TRBJ2-1; 9 nucleotides agree with TRBD2. CDR3 length equals 16 residues. Germline V lookup: CDR1 SEHNR, CDR2 FQNEAQ (reference sequence). Trimming took 0 bases from V and 3 from J; bases not matched to a gene: 3. The CDR3 loop is CASSLAGLANYNEQFF. The CDR3 bases are TGTGCCAGCAGCTTAGCCGGACTAGCGAACTACAATGAGCAGTTCTTC.

The J gene is TRBJ2-1, the V gene TRBV7-9; TRBD2 aligns across 8 bases. CDR1 and CDR2 from the germline V gene are SEHNR and FQNEAQ (reference sequence). The CDR3 contains 15 residues. V dropped 2 bases and J dropped 7; count of bases not matched to a gene: 7. The CDR3 reads CASSLPGREENEQFF. In nucleotides, the CDR3 is TGTGCCAGCAGCTTACCAGGGCGGGAGGAAAATGAGCAGTTCTTC.